This T cell receptor (beta chain) comes out of a study of human CD8 memory T cell subsets. Making the TCR beta libraries relied on UMI-labeled 5' RACE. TCRdb re-called the 5' RACE reads; every CDR3 protein appears as one record, without DNA. Its clone listing holds more than 6,500 distinct CDR3 sequences. TSTEM referred to stem-like memory CD8+ T cells, which were CCR7+ PD-1- TIGIT-. The source of the PBMC was buffy coats of healthy donors. It was by negative magnetic separation that total CD8+ T cells were enriched. The study's findings and limits: Both stem-like memory T cells and precursor exhausted T cells showed comparably high diversity, which set them apart from effector memory cells.

The CDR3 runs 16 residues. Germline values: CDR1 SGHRS, CDR2 YFSETQ. As for this clonotype: The antigen remains unidentified.

This sequence was found in a human donor in good health. The genes are TRBV5-1 and TRBJ1-1; TCRdb lists TRBD1, though no DNA is available to test this call. Sequencing used CD8+ stem-like memory T cells (TSCM and TCM) sorted from PBMCs. Subset described: stem-like memory CD8 T cells (TSTEM), CCR7+ PD-1- TIGIT-. CDR3 residues: CASSLGRGRLNTEAFF.